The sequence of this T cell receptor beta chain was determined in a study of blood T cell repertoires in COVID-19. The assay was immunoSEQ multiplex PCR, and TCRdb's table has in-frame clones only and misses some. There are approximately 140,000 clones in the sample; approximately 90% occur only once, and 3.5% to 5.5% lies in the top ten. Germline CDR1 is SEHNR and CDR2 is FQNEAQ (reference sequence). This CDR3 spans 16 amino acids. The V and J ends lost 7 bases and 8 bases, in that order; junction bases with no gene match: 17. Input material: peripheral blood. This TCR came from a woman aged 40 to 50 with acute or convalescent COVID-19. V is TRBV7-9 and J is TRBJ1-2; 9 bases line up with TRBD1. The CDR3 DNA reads TGTGCCAGCATCGCGGGACAGGGTTTCTCCTGGACCGGCTACACCTTC. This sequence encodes CASIAGQGFSWTGYTF. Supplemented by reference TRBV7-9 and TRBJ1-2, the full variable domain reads DTGVSQNPRHKITKRGQNVTFRCDPISEHNRLYWYRQTLGQGPEFLTYFQNEAQLEKSRLLSDRFSAERPKGSFSTLEIQRTEQGDSAMYLCASIAGQGFSWTGYTFGSGTRLTVV.